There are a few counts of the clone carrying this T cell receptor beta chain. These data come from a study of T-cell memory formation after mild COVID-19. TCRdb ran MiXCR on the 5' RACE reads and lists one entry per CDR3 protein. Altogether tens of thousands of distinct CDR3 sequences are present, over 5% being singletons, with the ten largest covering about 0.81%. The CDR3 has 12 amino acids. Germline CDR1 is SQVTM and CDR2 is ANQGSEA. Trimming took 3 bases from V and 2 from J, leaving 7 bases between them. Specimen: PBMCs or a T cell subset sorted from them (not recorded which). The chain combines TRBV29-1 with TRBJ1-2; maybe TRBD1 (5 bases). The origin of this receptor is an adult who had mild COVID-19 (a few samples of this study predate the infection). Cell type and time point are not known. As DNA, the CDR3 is TGCAGCGTTGAGGCAGGGAACTATGGCTACACCTTC. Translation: CSVEAGNYGYTF.